The entry that follows covers one T cell receptor beta chain sequence. No antigen is known for it. The PCR ran on 60 Vbeta and 13 Jbeta primers. Assay used: immunoSEQ multiplex PCR; TCRdb lists only in-frame clones, some missing. This sample has tens of thousands of clones, with approximately 80% found just once. CDR1 and CDR2 from the germline V gene are SEHNR and FQNEAQ (reference sequence). CDR3 length equals 13 residues. Losses at the gene ends were 6 bases for V and 4 bases for J; bases not matched to a gene: 4. The data were obtained in a study of cytomegalovirus exposure and HLA in healthy donors. Study summary: Of several hundred genotyped donors, 65% to 85% clustered with self-reported Caucasian donors.

Findings and caveats of the study: V- and J-gene trimming in TCR beta was tied to a missense DCLRE1C variant by an analysis performed later. Across all donors, roughly uniform sequencing depth was an assumption of the presence/absence analyses.

The chain has TRBV7-9 and TRBJ1-2; 8 bases fit TRBD1. The clonotype was recovered from a woman between 50 and 59 years old in good health and CMV-seropositive. The source material was PBMCs. CDR3: CASRDTGGYGYTF. Written as DNA, the CDR3 is TGTGCCAGCAGGGATACAGGGGGCTATGGCTACACCTTC.